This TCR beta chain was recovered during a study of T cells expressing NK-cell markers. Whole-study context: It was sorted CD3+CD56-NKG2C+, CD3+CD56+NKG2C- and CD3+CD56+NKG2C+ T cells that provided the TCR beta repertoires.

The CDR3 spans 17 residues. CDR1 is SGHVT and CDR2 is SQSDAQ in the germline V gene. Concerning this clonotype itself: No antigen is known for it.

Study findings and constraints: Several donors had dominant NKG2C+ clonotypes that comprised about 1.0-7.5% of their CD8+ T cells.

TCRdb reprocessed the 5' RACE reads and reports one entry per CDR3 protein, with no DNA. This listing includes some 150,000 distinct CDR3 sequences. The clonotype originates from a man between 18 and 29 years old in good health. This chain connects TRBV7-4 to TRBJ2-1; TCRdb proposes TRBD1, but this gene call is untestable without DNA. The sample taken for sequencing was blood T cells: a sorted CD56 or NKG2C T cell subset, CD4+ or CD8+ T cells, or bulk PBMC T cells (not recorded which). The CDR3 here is CASSLDTGWRAYNEQFF.